This entry lists 19 T cell receptor beta chains sequenced from one sample in a study of beta chain features in type 1 diabetes. Of the isolated RNA, all was reverse transcribed, and so the sequenced material was expressed TCRB transcripts. The data were produced by immunoSEQ multiplex PCR, yet TCRdb's version contains in-frame clones alone and is incomplete. The repertoire holds around 300,000 clones, with approximately 10% as singletons. The sequencing sample was made of naive CD4+ T cells from blood. The receptors come from a woman in her twenties or thirties in good health.

This clone was seen more than once but under ten times. V is TRBV7-3 and J is TRBJ1-1; 7 bases agree with TRBD1. V lost 5 bases and J lost 3; bases outside the gene matches: 3. Germline values: CDR1 SGHTA, CDR2 FQGTGA. The length of the CDR3 is 13 residues. CDR3 coding DNA: TGTGCCAGCAGCCCTACAGGGGACACTGAAGCTTTCTTT. Encoded protein: CASSPTGDTEAFF.

This clone showed up just a few times. The rearrangement uses TRBV6-5 and TRBJ2-7, with 9 bases matching TRBD2. The germline CDR1 and CDR2 sequences are MNHEY and SVGAGI. The CDR3 runs 16 residues. After removal of 4 bases from V and 2 bases from J, the junction contained 9 bases not matched to a gene. Here the CDR3 reads CASSSPSGDTPYEQYF. CDR3 DNA sequence: TGTGCCAGCAGTTCTCCTAGCGGGGACACTCCCTACGAGCAGTACTTC.

The chain recombines TRBV6-1 with TRBJ2-2, with D possibly matching TRBD1 (7 bases). Germline V gives CDR1 MNHNS, CDR2 SASEGT. The CDR3 contains 15 residues. CDR3 DNA: TGTGCGGCCAGACTAGGGACAGCCTTCGGCGGGGAGCTGTTTTTT. It translates to CAARLGTAFGGELFF.

The chain recombines TRBV5-6 with TRBJ2-7, with 8 bases aligning to TRBD1. Trimming removed 5 bases from V and 1 base from J; junction bases left unmatched: 5. The CDR3 sequence is 14 residues long. The germline V gene encodes CDR1 SGHDT and CDR2 YYEEEE. The CDR3 sequence: CASRRQGKSYEQYF. CDR3 bases: TGTGCCAGCAGACGACAGGGGAAATCCTACGAGCAGTACTTC.

This clone appeared a few times. This chain links TRBV29-1 with TRBJ1-1, with no clear D. Germline V gene lookup returns CDR1 SQVTM and CDR2 ANQGSEA. This CDR3 comprises 13 residues. V lost 1 base and J 4 bases, leaving 10 bases between the germline ends. Written as DNA, the CDR3 is TGCAGCGTTGAAGCCAGGTCCGGCACTGAAGCTTTCTTT. This codes for CSVEARSGTEAFF.

This clone turned up a few times. The chain combines TRBV18 with TRBJ2-7; 10 positions agree with TRBD2. With V trimmed by 3 bases and J by 4 bases, 6 bases remained unmatched. The CDR3 spans 15 residues. Germline CDR1 and CDR2: KGHSH and LQKENI. The CDR3 sequence is CASSPSSGSWYEQYF. The CDR3 nucleotides read TGTGCCAGCTCACCCTCTAGCGGGAGTTGGTACGAGCAGTACTTC. The full variable domain, rest sourced from reference TRBV18 and TRBJ2-7, is NAGVMQNPRHLVRRRGQEARLRCSPMKGHSHVYWYRQLPEEGLKFMVYLQKENIIDESGMPKERFSAEFPKEGPSILRIQQVVRGDSAAYFCASSPSSGSWYEQYFGPGTRLTVT.

In this sample, this clone turned up a few times. V is TRBV19 and J is TRBJ2-1; a weak D match, TRBD1 (8 bases). Between the trimmed V and J ends, which lost 5 bases and 8 bases, there was a span of 16 bases. Germline V gene sequence: CDR1 LNHDA, CDR2 SQIVND (reference sequence). This CDR3 is 14 amino acids long. Written as DNA, the CDR3 is TGTGCCAGTAGTCTGCGGACAGGGAGGGATGAGCAGTTCTTC. Its translation is CASSLRTGRDEQFF.

This clone appeared a few times. This sequence joins TRBV7-9 and TRBJ2-5, with 8 bases identical to TRBD1. Germline assignment: CDR1 SEHNR and CDR2 FQNEAQ (reference sequence). The CDR3 spans 15 residues. J was trimmed by 2 bases and V by 3 bases; bases with no gene match: 5. The CDR3 DNA reads as TGTGCCAGCAGCTTGGGACGGGACAGGCAAGAGACCCAGTACTTC. Protein sequence: CASSLGRDRQETQYF.

This clone was seen a few times. J is TRBJ2-1 and V is TRBV30, with D possibly TRBD1 on 5 matching bases. With 0 bases removed from V and 15 bases from J, the gap between germline ends came to 18 bases. The germline CDR1 and CDR2 sequences are GTSNPN and SVGIG (reference sequence). The CDR3 runs to 13 residues. The CDR3 sequence: CAWSVYEGAYVFF. As DNA, the CDR3 is TGTGCCTGGAGTGTATATGAAGGGGCCTACGTGTTCTTC.

This clone has more than one count but fewer than ten. The DNA for the CDR3 is TGTGCCAGCAGGAGGACTAGCGGACTCTACGAGCAGTACTTC. It translates to CASRRTSGLYEQYF. The gene calls are TRBV6-5 and TRBJ2-7, with 10 bases matching TRBD2. J lost 3 bases, V lost 6 bases, and 5 bases had no gene match. The CDR3 contains 14 residues. Germline V CDR1 and CDR2: MNHEY, SVGAGI.

The chain joins TRBV29-1 to TRBJ2-7; maybe TRBD1 (6 bases). The V and J ends lost 2 bases and 7 bases respectively, with 15 bases between them. The germline V gene has CDR1 SQVTM and CDR2 ANQGSEA. The CDR3 totals 13 residues. The CDR3 DNA follows: TGCAGCGTTGAAACTAACAGGGTCAAGGAGCAGTACTTC. Translating it yields CSVETNRVKEQYF.

The table lists this clone with a few counts. The chain carries TRBV5-4 and TRBJ2-5; 7 bases map to TRBD1. J gave up 2 bases and V 4 bases, and 5 bases lay outside the gene matches. Per the germline V gene, CDR1 is SGHNT and CDR2 is YYREEE (reference sequence). The CDR3 covers 14 residues. CDR3 DNA sequence: TGTGCCAGCAGCCCCCGACAGGGACAAGAGACCCAGTACTTC. Encoded protein: CASSPRQGQETQYF.

This clone was detected a few times. The chain recombines TRBV25-1 with TRBJ2-1, with no clear D. Germline V lookup: CDR1 MGHDK, CDR2 SYGVNS. V gave up 3 bases and J gave up 4 bases, with 10 bases separating them. This CDR3 is 14 amino acids long. CDR3 bases: TGTGCCAGCAGTGACAGCGAACTTTACAATGAGCAGTTCTTC. It translates to CASSDSELYNEQFF.

This clone was detected only a few times. The V gene is TRBV6-5, the J gene TRBJ2-3; 8 bases match TRBD2. V was clipped by 6 bases and J by 3 bases; unmatched bases: 2. CDR3 size: 13 residues. From germline, CDR1 is MNHEY and CDR2 SVGAGI. DNA of the CDR3: TGTGCCAGCAGAATAGCGGGGACAGATACGCAGTATTTT. This encodes CASRIAGTDTQYF.

This sequence joins TRBV7-2 and TRBJ2-5; 7 positions match TRBD1. This CDR3 spans 13 amino acids. Germline CDR1 reads SGHTA; CDR2 reads FQGNSA. V shed 1 base and J 5 bases; nucleotides not matched to a gene: 1. CDR3 sequence reads: CASSLDRGETQYF. CDR3 bases: TGTGCCAGCAGCTTAGACAGGGGTGAGACCCAGTACTTC.

This clone was counted a few times. J is TRBJ2-5 and V is TRBV5-1; TRBD2 matches at 10 bases. V lost 4 bases to trimming and J lost 9 bases; unmatched junction nucleotides: 12. The CDR3 is 15 amino acids. Germline CDR1 and CDR2: SGHRS and YFSETQ. For the CDR3, the DNA is TGCGCCAGCAGCACCGGACTAGCGGAGACACGGTCCCAGTACTTC. It codes for CASSTGLAETRSQYF.

The chain carries TRBV9 and TRBJ2-2, with 7 bases aligning to TRBD2. V was pared by 3 bases and J by 0 bases, with 14 bases of the junction left unmatched. The CDR3 has 19 residues. In germline, CDR1 is SGDLS, CDR2 YYNGEE. CDR3 DNA sequence: TGTGCCAGCAGCGCCCGAGGAGCGGGACTGGTGACGAACACCGGGGAGCTGTTTTTT. This translates into CASSARGAGLVTNTGELFF.

The chain joins TRBV7-9 to TRBJ1-3; D not certain. Trimming removed 4 bases from V and 4 bases from J, with 8 bases in between. The CDR3 length is 13 residues. CDR1 and CDR2 (germline): SEHNR, FQNEAQ (reference sequence). The CDR3 region has the DNA TGTGCCAGCAGCTCGGAGAAGGGAAACACCATATATTTT. Residues: CASSSEKGNTIYF.

The chain has TRBV2 and TRBJ2-1; 10 positions match TRBD2. Trimming took 2 bases from V and 4 from J; bases not matched to a gene: 2. Germline CDR1 reads SNHLY; CDR2 reads FYNNEI. CDR3 length: 15 amino acids. CDR3 sequence reads: CASSERTSGYNEQFF. The CDR3 nucleotides are TGTGCCAGCAGTGAACGGACTAGCGGATACAATGAGCAGTTCTTC.